This TCR beta chain was captured in a study of Graves' ophthalmopathy and Graves' hyperthyroidism (dated by TCRdb to the late 2010s). A note on the overall study: Peripheral blood samples were taken at the time of initial diagnosis, before any treatment was given. To explore V-J signatures distinguishing ophthalmopathy from hyperthyroidism, a discovery set of about a hundred patients (about 44 ophthalmopathy, 57 stable hyperthyroidism) was enrolled. In about six hyperthyroidism patients, the T-cell repertoires found in thyroid tissue were compared with those found in blood. The approximately 90 discovery patients were randomly split 7:3 into training and test sets. After sampling, hyperthyroidism patients received methimazole starting at 30 mg daily, and ophthalmopathy patients received high-dose intravenous methylprednisolone. An independent validation cohort was composed of some 19 hyperthyroidism patients and 15 to 17 patients who later progressed from hyperthyroidism to ophthalmopathy. In total, 135 blood samples were TCR-sequenced: roughly 45 ophthalmopathy, approximately 75 hyperthyroidism and some 17 hyperthyroidism-to-ophthalmopathy patients. The study used TCR beta repertoire signatures to distinguish Graves' ophthalmopathy from Graves' hyperthyroidism and to predict progression to ophthalmopathy.

Paper-wide results and their limitations: Sample size was not statistically predetermined, and group allocation was not concealed from the investigators. In validation, the model predicted ophthalmopathy progression with 55% to 71% sensitivity and roughly 72% specificity; roughly 11 predicted patients were CT-confirmed with GO in a median of approximately 6.5 months. Most expanded thyroid clonotypes with a frequency above 0.001 also appeared in blood, which suggests that blood repertoires may reflect the immune response in the thyroid. In cross-validation, the 13-signature model distinguished ophthalmopathy from stable hyperthyroidism with about 87% sensitivity and approximately 81% specificity, and in the test set the corresponding values were approximately 80% and 68%.

The junction carries 13 bases between V and J, which are trimmed by 7 bases and 3 bases respectively. From the germline V gene, CDR1 is ENHRY and CDR2 is SYGVKD. Measured from the cysteine to the phenylalanine, the CDR3 is 15 residues long. Solely the CDR3 DNA is kept, with 45 bases framed from the first base. This clonotype was detected ten times or more. The specificity of this receptor is unknown. No per-base quality is available; no much larger clone lies one base away. Patients with ophthalmopathy had moderately to severely active disease, with a Clinical Activity Score of 3 or more, a NOSPECS grade of 4 or more, and a disease duration of less than 3 months. Anyone with other autoimmune diseases, uncontrolled infections, pregnancy or lactation was excluded from the study. Clinical symptoms, serum thyroxine, TRAb, thyroid ultrasound and orbital computed tomography were used for diagnosis. Using Ficoll-Paque density gradient centrifugation, PBMCs were isolated from 8.5 to 10 ml of fresh peripheral blood. Total RNA was extracted using Trizol reagent, and RNA quality was checked on an Agilent 2100 Bioanalyzer.

For repertoire sequencing, the TCR beta CDR3 regions were amplified from RNA transcripts. A first-round RT-PCR used HTBI primers with the Qiagen OneStep RT-PCR kit, followed by a second-round multiplex PCR, size selection and purification. Libraries were sequenced on an Illumina HiSeq2000 using paired-end 100 bp reads. On the authors' methods: SOAPnuke was used to process the reads, throwing out any read that had adapters, had uncalled bases, had a mean Phred below 15, or lacked an exact constant-primer or identifier match. COPE v1.2.5 was used to merge the high-quality paired reads. Unique nucleotide sequences were defined as clonotypes and aligned to IMGT TRB V, D and J references using MiTCR v1.1. Analysis was restricted to V-J combinations with a frequency above 0.0001, which covered roughly 99% of repertoires. For each V-J combination, a TCR clonal expansion and chaos score was defined as F50 clonal expansion divided by the chaos observed in the TCRdist matrix. Features were reduced by Welch's t-statistics and random forest to 10 to 15 V-J combinations, which fed a naive Bayes classifier. The Morisita-Horn index was used to measure how similar the thyroid and blood repertoires were. The public reads were reprocessed in TCRdb via fastp at Q25 and MiXCR, keeping in-frame beta chains. Under each unique CDR3 protein, matching rows form one entry showing the most common genes and DNA. The V and J calls follow TCRdb's processing rather than the paper's. The sample table contains under 250,000 distinct CDR3 sequences; only one count was recorded for 29% of them. About 8.2% of the sample belongs to the ten largest clones.

The chain employs TRBV10-3 and TRBJ1-6, with TRBD1 perhaps the D gene, on 6 matching bases. This receptor was taken from a man aged 50 to 60 with Graves' ophthalmopathy. Donor details come from another sample of the same person, matched by shared clones. Sequenced input: peripheral blood. The CDR3 loop reads CAIKTGLDYNSPLHF. The DNA reads TGTGCCATCAAGACAGGCCTGGACTATAATTCACCCCTCCACTTT.